These 6 T cell receptor beta chains share one sample of origin, sequenced in a study of cytomegalovirus exposure and HLA in healthy donors (dated by TCRdb to the late 2010s). The library was prepared using the immunoSEQ multiplex PCR assay. In TCRdb, the immuneACCESS table is reduced to in-frame sequences with V and J assigned. These tables do not hold every clone; where another copy was compared, an unresolved V gene accounts for under half, and the others remain unexplained. This sample gives around 190,000 clones in total; about 81% of them show up just once. About 1.2% of the sample belongs to the ten largest clones. Sequenced sample: PBMCs. Receptor source: a woman aged 25 to 39 in good health and CMV-seronegative.

This CDR3 reads CASSPSTGKNTEAFF. For the CDR3, the DNA is TGCGCCAGCAGCCCCTCGACAGGGAAGAACACTGAAGCTTTCTTT. The chain couples TRBV5-1 to TRBJ1-1, with TRBD1 identical over 7 bases. With 4 bases clipped from V and 1 base from J, the junction kept 7 bases outside the gene matches. CDR1 SGHRS and CDR2 YFSETQ come from the germline V gene. The CDR3 runs to 15 residues. Full variable domain (outside the CDR3, taken from reference TRBV5-1 and TRBJ1-1): KAGVTQTPRYLIKTRGQQVTLSCSPISGHRSVSWYQQTPGQGLQFLFEYFSETQRNKGNFPGRFSGRQFSNSRSEMNVSTLELGDSALYLCASSPSTGKNTEAFFGQGTRLTVV.

The chain couples TRBV5-6 to TRBJ2-3; D is perhaps TRBD1 (5 bases). V was trimmed by 2 bases and J by 7 bases, leaving 8 bases between them. Germline loops: CDR1 SGHDT, CDR2 YYEEEE. The CDR3 is 12 residues long. The CDR3 loop is CASSFPGYTQYF. The CDR3 nucleotides read TGTGCCAGCAGCTTCCCAGGGTATACGCAGTATTTT.

This chain uses TRBV27 with TRBJ2-1, with D tentatively TRBD2 (5 bases). CDR1 and CDR2 (germline): MNHEY, SMNVEV (reference sequence). V was clipped by 3 bases and J by 4 bases, with 22 bases between them. CDR3 length: 18 residues. The CDR3 DNA reads TGTGCCAGCAGTTTGGGGAGTGCGGCTAGCCACCCGTACAATGAGCAGTTCTTC. This gives the protein CASSLGSAASHPYNEQFF.

The chain couples TRBV2 to TRBJ1-1; D is uncertain. The germline V gene encodes CDR1 SNHLY and CDR2 FYNNEI. V was shortened by 5 bases and J by 3 bases, with 16 bases between the two germline ends. The CDR3 runs to 15 residues. CDR3 sequence: CASSPTDTSHTEAFF. CDR3 nucleotides: TGTGCCAGCAGTCCAACAGACACCTCCCACACTGAAGCTTTCTTT. Drawing the rest from reference TRBV2 and TRBJ1-1, the complete variable domain is EPEVTQTPSHQVTQMGQEVILRCVPISNHLYFYWYRQILGQKVEFLVSFYNNEISEKSEIFDDQFSVERPDGSNFTLKIRSTKLEDSAMYFCASSPTDTSHTEAFFGQGTRLTVV.

This clone was counted once. J is TRBJ2-7 and V is TRBV7-2; the D is unclear. V lost 2 bases to trimming and J lost 3 bases, with 5 bases between them. The CDR3 runs to 12 residues. CDR1 is SGHTA and CDR2 is FQGNSA in the germline V gene. The DNA of the CDR3 is TGTGCCAGCAGCTTATCTCGCTACGAGCAGTACTTC. Its protein is CASSLSRYEQYF.

The chain has TRBV7-6 and TRBJ2-3; unclear D gene. Trimming removed 7 bases at V and 5 bases at J, with 10 bases between. Germline CDR1 is SGHVS and CDR2 is FNYEAQ. This CDR3 contains 12 residues. The CDR3 DNA reads TGTGCCAGCACCAACCTCGGAGATACGCAGTATTTT. It encodes CASTNLGDTQYF.